The rows below give T cell receptor beta chains drawn from one sample of a study of shared clonotypes between healthy human individuals. Using immunoSEQ multiplex PCR, the repertoire was profiled, and TCRdb retains in-frame clones only, with some absent. The sample lists around 500,000 clones, around 80% occurring once. The sample was PBMCs. Receptor source: a woman between 40 and 55 years old in good health. Some clones in this sample may be carry-over from other donors' samples. Both conserved end residues are part of each CDR3. Fields, in order: V gene, D gene, clone size, J gene, CDR3 protein, CDR3 DNA. The D gene is left open where the match is weak. Expanded clones get a size class; other rows say once, few or many, or leave the size out.

V gene: TRBV4-1; D gene: .; clone size: .; J gene: TRBJ2-7; CDR3 protein: CASSGRTANSEQYF; CDR3 DNA: TGCGCCAGCAGCGGCCGGACGGCGAACTCCGAGCAGTACTTC
V gene: TRBV6-5; D gene: .; clone size: .; J gene: TRBJ2-7; CDR3 protein: CASTTDRSEQYF; CDR3 DNA: TGTGCCAGCACAACAGATCGGTCCGAGCAGTACTTC
V gene: TRBV7-2; D gene: TRBD1; clone size: many; J gene: TRBJ1-5; CDR3 protein: CASSSGQAGNQPQHF; CDR3 DNA: TGTGCCAGCAGCTCTGGACAGGCTGGCAATCAGCCCCAGCATTTT
V gene: TRBV10-3; D gene: .; clone size: .; J gene: TRBJ2-7; CDR3 protein: CAISETPPLSYEQYF; CDR3 DNA: TGTGCCATCAGTGAGACACCGCCACTCTCCTACGAGCAGTACTTC
V gene: TRBV10-2; D gene: .; clone size: .; J gene: TRBJ2-1; CDR3 protein: CASSESGNEQFF; CDR3 DNA: TGCGCCAGCAGTGAGTCTGGCAATGAGCAGTTCTTC
V gene: TRBV7-8; D gene: TRBD2; clone size: .; J gene: TRBJ2-3; CDR3 protein: CASSLFLAGGDTQYF; CDR3 DNA: TGTGCCAGCAGCTTATTTCTAGCGGGCGGAGATACGCAGTATTTT
V gene: TRBV9; D gene: .; clone size: .; J gene: TRBJ1-2; CDR3 protein: CASSVGGLAHYGYTF; CDR3 DNA: TGTGCCAGCAGCGTAGGCGGTCTAGCGCACTATGGCTACACCTTC
V gene: TRBV28; D gene: TRBD2; clone size: .; J gene: TRBJ2-2; CDR3 protein: CASSTSRGGRWELFF; CDR3 DNA: TGTGCCAGCAGTACCTCGCGCGGGGGGCGTTGGGAGCTGTTTTTT
V gene: TRBV28; D gene: .; clone size: once; J gene: TRBJ2-3; CDR3 protein: CASSLGGGDTDTQYF; CDR3 DNA: TGTGCCAGCAGCCTTGGCGGAGGGGACACAGATACGCAGTATTTT
V gene: TRBV28; D gene: .; clone size: .; J gene: TRBJ2-7; CDR3 protein: CASSPRGWEQYF; CDR3 DNA: TGTGCCAGCAGCCCAAGGGGGTGGGAGCAGTACTTC
V gene: TRBV10-1; D gene: .; clone size: .; J gene: TRBJ1-2; CDR3 protein: CASSESGMYYGYTF; CDR3 DNA: TGCGCCAGCAGTGAGTCAGGGATGTACTATGGCTACACCTTC
V gene: TRBV7-9; D gene: .; clone size: few; J gene: TRBJ2-1; CDR3 protein: CASSFGQGTYNEQFF; CDR3 DNA: TGTGCCAGCAGCTTTGGGCAGGGAACCTACAATGAGCAGTTCTTC
V gene: TRBV9; D gene: TRBD2; clone size: .; J gene: TRBJ2-1; CDR3 protein: CASSSSGRAGNEQFF; CDR3 DNA: TGTGCCAGCAGCTCCAGCGGGAGGGCAGGGAATGAGCAGTTCTTC
V gene: TRBV15; D gene: .; clone size: .; J gene: TRBJ1-5; CDR3 protein: CATSRGLGSNQPQHF; CDR3 DNA: TGTGCCACCAGCAGAGGGTTGGGAAGCAATCAGCCCCAGCATTTT
V gene: TRBV2; D gene: TRBD1; clone size: .; J gene: TRBJ1-5; CDR3 protein: CASTLTGGLGQPQHF; CDR3 DNA: TGTGCCAGCACCCTGACAGGGGGCCTTGGTCAGCCCCAGCATTTT
V gene: TRBV6-6; D gene: .; clone size: .; J gene: TRBJ1-1; CDR3 protein: CASSYSGGMNTEAFF; CDR3 DNA: TGTGCCAGCAGTTACTCGGGAGGAATGAACACTGAAGCTTTCTTT
V gene: TRBV5-6; D gene: .; clone size: once; J gene: TRBJ1-1; CDR3 protein: CASSFSENTEAFF; CDR3 DNA: TGTGCCAGCAGCTTTTCCGAGAACACTGAAGCTTTCTTT
V gene: TRBV19; D gene: TRBD2; clone size: .; J gene: TRBJ2-7; CDR3 protein: CASSSQGGRAYEQYF; CDR3 DNA: TGTGCCAGTAGTAGTCAAGGCGGGAGGGCCTACGAGCAGTACTTC
V gene: TRBV6-4; D gene: .; clone size: .; J gene: TRBJ2-1; CDR3 protein: CASSDSGNSYNEQFF; CDR3 DNA: TGTGCCAGCAGTGACTCGGGGAATTCTTACAATGAGCAGTTCTTC
V gene: TRBV27; D gene: .; clone size: once; J gene: TRBJ1-4; CDR3 protein: CASSWRLGNEKLFF; CDR3 DNA: TGTGCCAGCAGTTGGCGTTTGGGTAATGAAAAACTGTTTTTT
V gene: TRBV5-6; D gene: .; clone size: .; J gene: TRBJ1-4; CDR3 protein: CASSLSQGEEKLFF; CDR3 DNA: TGTGCCAGCAGCTTGAGTCAGGGTGAAGAAAAACTGTTTTTT
V gene: TRBV6-5; D gene: .; clone size: .; J gene: TRBJ2-1; CDR3 protein: CASTPTGPGNNEQFF; CDR3 DNA: TGTGCCAGCACCCCCACAGGGCCCGGGAACAATGAGCAGTTCTTC
V gene: TRBV5-1; D gene: .; clone size: .; J gene: TRBJ1-5; CDR3 protein: CASSPGGDQPQHF; CDR3 DNA: TGCGCCAGCAGCCCGGGCGGGGATCAGCCCCAGCATTTT
V gene: TRBV10-3; D gene: .; clone size: .; J gene: TRBJ1-2; CDR3 protein: CAISGPGRSYGYTF; CDR3 DNA: TGTGCCATCAGTGGCCCGGGACGGTCCTATGGCTACACCTTC
V gene: TRBV7-2; D gene: .; clone size: .; J gene: TRBJ2-7; CDR3 protein: CASTSSGVRYEQYF; CDR3 DNA: TGTGCCAGCACCTCCTCCGGGGTTAGGTACGAGCAGTACTTC
V gene: TRBV2; D gene: TRBD2; clone size: .; J gene: TRBJ2-7; CDR3 protein: CASIGRELYEQYF; CDR3 DNA: TGTGCCAGCATTGGGCGGGAGCTCTACGAGCAGTACTTC
V gene: TRBV7-8; D gene: .; clone size: .; J gene: TRBJ2-2; CDR3 protein: CASSLTYYTGELFF; CDR3 DNA: TGTGCCAGCAGCTTAACCTACTACACCGGGGAGCTGTTTTTT
V gene: TRBV5-4; D gene: .; clone size: .; J gene: TRBJ2-3; CDR3 protein: CASSLGGVSTDTQYF; CDR3 DNA: TGTGCCAGCAGCTTGGGGGGAGTGAGCACAGATACGCAGTATTTT
V gene: TRBV6-1; D gene: .; clone size: .; J gene: TRBJ1-5; CDR3 protein: CASTLLAGQPQHF; CDR3 DNA: TGTGCCAGCACCCTTCTAGCGGGACAGCCCCAGCATTTT
V gene: TRBV5-4; D gene: .; clone size: .; J gene: TRBJ2-3; CDR3 protein: CASTQPGEWDTQYF; CDR3 DNA: TGTGCCAGCACCCAACCGGGGGAGTGGGATACGCAGTATTTT
V gene: TRBV5-4; D gene: TRBD1; clone size: once; J gene: TRBJ2-1; CDR3 protein: CASSFRDRAYNEQFF; CDR3 DNA: TGTGCCAGCAGCTTCCGGGACAGGGCCTACAATGAGCAGTTCTTC
V gene: TRBV7-3; D gene: .; clone size: .; J gene: TRBJ2-1; CDR3 protein: CASRADREGNNEQFF; CDR3 DNA: TGTGCCAGTCGGGCCGACAGGGAGGGAAACAATGAGCAGTTCTTC
V gene: TRBV5-1; D gene: TRBD2; clone size: few; J gene: TRBJ2-3; CDR3 protein: CASSSGRLAGGRDTQYF; CDR3 DNA: TGCGCCAGCAGCTCGGGGAGACTAGCGGGAGGGCGAGATACGCAGTATTTT
V gene: TRBV11-2; D gene: TRBD2; clone size: once; J gene: TRBJ2-1; CDR3 protein: CASSRRGLAENEQFF; CDR3 DNA: TGTGCCAGCAGCCGACGGGGACTAGCGGAGAATGAGCAGTTCTTC
V gene: TRBV6-1; D gene: TRBD2; clone size: .; J gene: TRBJ2-5; CDR3 protein: CASRLAGEETQYF; CDR3 DNA: TGTGCCAGCAGATTAGCGGGAGAAGAGACCCAGTACTTC
V gene: TRBV19; D gene: .; clone size: .; J gene: TRBJ2-7; CDR3 protein: CASSKDYYEQYF; CDR3 DNA: TGTGCCAGTAGTAAGGACTACTACGAGCAGTACTTC
V gene: TRBV2; D gene: .; clone size: .; J gene: TRBJ2-5; CDR3 protein: CASSEGSRQETQYF; CDR3 DNA: TGTGCCAGCAGTGAAGGTTCGCGTCAAGAGACCCAGTACTTC
V gene: TRBV27; D gene: .; clone size: .; J gene: TRBJ2-1; CDR3 protein: CASSLGAAGEQFF; CDR3 DNA: TGTGCCAGCAGTCTAGGAGCCGCGGGGGAGCAGTTCTTC
V gene: TRBV6-6; D gene: .; clone size: .; J gene: TRBJ1-1; CDR3 protein: CASIKGGGLNTEAFF; CDR3 DNA: TGTGCCAGCATAAAAGGGGGGGGCCTGAACACTGAAGCTTTCTTT
V gene: TRBV27; D gene: .; clone size: .; J gene: TRBJ2-2; CDR3 protein: CASSIRGTGSGELFF; CDR3 DNA: TGTGCCAGCAGTATCCGGGGGACGGGGTCCGGGGAGCTGTTTTTT
V gene: TRBV14; D gene: .; clone size: .; J gene: TRBJ2-6; CDR3 protein: CASSQFKGTGSLSGANVLTF; CDR3 DNA: TGTGCCAGCAGCCAATTCAAAGGAACAGGGTCCCTCTCTGGGGCCAACGTCCTGACTTTC